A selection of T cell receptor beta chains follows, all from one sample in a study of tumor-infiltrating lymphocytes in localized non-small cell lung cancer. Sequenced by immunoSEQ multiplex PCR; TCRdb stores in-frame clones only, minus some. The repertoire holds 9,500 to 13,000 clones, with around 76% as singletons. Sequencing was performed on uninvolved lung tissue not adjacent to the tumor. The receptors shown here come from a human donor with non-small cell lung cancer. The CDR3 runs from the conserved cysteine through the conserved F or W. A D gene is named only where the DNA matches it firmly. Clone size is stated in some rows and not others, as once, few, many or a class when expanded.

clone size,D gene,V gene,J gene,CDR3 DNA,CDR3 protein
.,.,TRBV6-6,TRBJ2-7,TGTGCCAGCAGCACACAGTCCGAGCAGTACTTC,CASSTQSEQYF
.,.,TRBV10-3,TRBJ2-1,TGTGCCATCAGTGATGACGGGAGCTCCTACAATGAGCAGTTCTTC,CAISDDGSSYNEQFF
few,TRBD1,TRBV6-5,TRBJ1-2,TGTGCCAGCACCAGGGGACAGGACTATGGCTACACCTTC,CASTRGQDYGYTF
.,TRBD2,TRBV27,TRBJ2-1,TGTGCCAGCAGTCTCGGACTAGCGGGAGGGCCCGTTTTCAATGAGCAGTTCTTC,CASSLGLAGGPVFNEQFF
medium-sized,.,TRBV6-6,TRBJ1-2,TGTGCCAGCAGCCAACGACAGGCGAGCTATGGCTACACCTTC,CASSQRQASYGYTF
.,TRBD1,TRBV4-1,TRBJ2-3,TGCGCCAGCAGCCCTCCGGGACAGGGCGCAGATACGCAGTATTTT,CASSPPGQGADTQYF
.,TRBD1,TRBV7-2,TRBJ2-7,TGTGCCAGCAACACGGGACAGGGGGCATTCTCCTACGAGCAGTACTTC,CASNTGQGAFSYEQYF
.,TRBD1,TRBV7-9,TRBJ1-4,TGTGCCAGCAGCTCTCCCGGGACAGGGGGCGGGGATGAAAAACTGTTTTTT,CASSSPGTGGGDEKLFF
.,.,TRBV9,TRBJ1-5,TGTGCCAGCAGCCCCCACCCCCTAATGGCCCAGCATTTT,CASSPHPLMAQHF
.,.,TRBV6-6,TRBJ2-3,TGTGCCAGCAGTTACGGCCTCGCGGGATTGACAGATACGCAGTATTTT,CASSYGLAGLTDTQYF
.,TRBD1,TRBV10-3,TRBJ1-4,TGTGCCATCAAAAGGGGGCAGGATAATGAAAAACTGTTTTTT,CAIKRGQDNEKLFF
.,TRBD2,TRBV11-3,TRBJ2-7,TGTGCCAGCAGCTTAGGGACTAGCGGAACCTACGAGCAGTACTTC,CASSLGTSGTYEQYF
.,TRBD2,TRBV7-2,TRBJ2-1,TGTGCCAGCAGCTCCCCTAGCGGGGTTCTAAACAATGAGCAGTTCTTC,CASSSPSGVLNNEQFF
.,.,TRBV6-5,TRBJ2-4,TGTGCCAGCAGTGAAGGGGTAGCCAAAAACATTCAGTACTTC,CASSEGVAKNIQYF
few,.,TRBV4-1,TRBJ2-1,TGCGCCAGCAGCCAAGACGAGACTGGATACAATGAGCAGTTCTTC,CASSQDETGYNEQFF
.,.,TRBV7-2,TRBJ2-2,TGTGCCAGCAGCTTAGTCAGGGCTAATGGGGAGCTGTTTTTT,CASSLVRANGELFF
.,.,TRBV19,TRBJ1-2,TGTGCCAGTAGTATCACAGGAGGCGGCTACACCTTC,CASSITGGGYTF